This section outlines one T cell receptor beta chain sequence together with its context. Its antigen is unidentified. Trimming removed 0 bases from V and 0 bases from J, with 5 bases in between. Germline values: CDR1 GTSNPN, CDR2 SVGIG (reference sequence). The CDR3 consists of 13 residues. RNA transcripts provided the source from which TCR beta CDR3 regions were amplified. An initial round of RT-PCR targeting the TCR CDR3 relied on the HTBI primer set. TCRdb called the multiplex PCR reads again in MiXCR, with one record for every CDR3 protein. The sample lists approximately 560,000 distinct CDR3 sequences, about a sixth occurring once. The data are from a study of T cells in Graves' hyperthyroidism and ophthalmopathy. The diagnostic basis comprised clinical symptoms, serum thyroxine and TRAb, thyroid ultrasound and orbital computed tomography. Study-level points and caveats: Blood shared most expanded thyroid clonotypes above 0.001.

Material: blood. The TCR sequence derives from a woman in her 30s with Graves' hyperthyroidism. V usage is TRBV30 and J usage is TRBJ2-5; no clear D gene. The CDR3 nucleotides read TGTGCCTGGAGTGTACACTACCAAGAGACCCAGTACTTC. Its protein is CAWSVHYQETQYF. The whole variable domain, remainder taken from reference TRBV30 and TRBJ2-5, is SQTIHQWPATLVQPVGSPLSLECTVEGTSNPNLYWYRQAAGRGLQLLFYSVGIGQISSEVPQNLSASRPQDRQFILSSKKLLLSDSGFYLCAWSVHYQETQYFGPGTRLLVL.